Listed below are T cell receptor beta chains from one sample, sequenced in a study of blood T cell repertoires in COVID-19. The data were produced by immunoSEQ multiplex PCR, yet TCRdb's version contains in-frame clones alone and is incomplete. Here the sample spans fewer than 250,000 clones, around 85% being singletons. Sequenced input: peripheral blood. The receptors come from a woman in her sixties or seventies with active or convalescent COVID-19. The CDR3 runs from the conserved cysteine through the conserved F or W. Fields, in order: D gene, clone size, J gene, V gene, CDR3 DNA, CDR3 protein. D genes are given only for firm matches. Clone size, where shown, is once, few, many, or a class for clones that have expanded.

TRBD2,-,TRBJ2-1,TRBV4-1,TGCGCCAGCAGCCAAGACTACGCGGGACTAGCGTTGAGCTCCTACAATGAGCAGTTCTTC,CASSQDYAGLALSSYNEQFF
TRBD1,-,TRBJ1-2,TRBV9,TGTGCCAGCAGCGTAGGACAGGGTAGCTATGGCTACACCTTC,CASSVGQGSYGYTF
-,-,TRBJ1-5,TRBV28,TGTGCCAGCAGTTTACCCCTCGGGAATCAGCCCCAGCATTTT,CASSLPLGNQPQHF
TRBD2,once,TRBJ2-2,TRBV7-6,TGTGCCAGCAGCTTAGGACTAGCGGGGGACACCGGGGAGCTGTTTTTT,CASSLGLAGDTGELFF
-,-,TRBJ2-3,TRBV10-3,TGTGCCACCGCACCGGGACTCTCCACAGATACGCAGTATTTT,CATAPGLSTDTQYF
TRBD1,-,TRBJ1-2,TRBV6-4,TGTGCCAGCAGTACCTTTCAGGGGGCCCTCTATGGCTACACCTTC,CASSTFQGALYGYTF
-,-,TRBJ2-1,TRBV4-1,TGCGCCAGCAGCCAAGGTCTCGTTAGCGGAAATGAGCAGTTCTTC,CASSQGLVSGNEQFF
TRBD1,-,TRBJ1-5,TRBV19,TGTGCCAGTAGTACCACAGGGGCCCGCAATCAGCCCCAGCATTTT,CASSTTGARNQPQHF
-,few,TRBJ1-6,TRBV5-4,TGTGCCAGCAGCCCGCGCCAGGGGCTCTCCTATAATTCACCCCTCCACTTT,CASSPRQGLSYNSPLHF
-,-,TRBJ2-7,TRBV27,TGTGCCAGCAGTTACGGGACTCCCTACGAGCAGTACTTC,CASSYGTPYEQYF
TRBD2,-,TRBJ2-2,TRBV5-1,TGCGCCAGCAGCTTCAGCGGGGGGAACACCGGGGAGCTGTTTTTT,CASSFSGGNTGELFF
-,-,TRBJ1-5,TRBV23-1,TGCGCCAGCACCCACCACAGGGAATCTCAGCCCCAGCATTTT,CASTHHRESQPQHF
TRBD2,-,TRBJ2-2,TRBV11-2,TGTGCCAGCAGACGACTAGCGATGAACACCGGGGAGCTGTTTTTT,CASRRLAMNTGELFF
-,once,TRBJ2-3,TRBV7-2,TGTGCCAGCAGCTTGTTACGGGCGCAGTATTTT,CASSLLRAQYF
-,-,TRBJ2-2,TRBV5-5,TGTGCCAGCAGCCTAACTGCCGGGGAGCTGTTTTTT,CASSLTAGELFF
-,-,TRBJ2-1,TRBV6-2/TRBV6-3,TGTGCCAGCAGCCGCTGGGTCGAGGGATACAATGAGCAGTTCTTC,CASSRWVEGYNEQFF
-,-,TRBJ2-6,TRBV9,TGTGCCAGCAGTGTCCTCCCCTCTGGGGCCAACGTCCTGACTTTC,CASSVLPSGANVLTF
TRBD1,-,TRBJ1-4,TRBV19,TGTGCCAGTAGCATTGGGGACAGGCACGTTGAAAAACTGTTTTTT,CASSIGDRHVEKLFF
TRBD1,-,TRBJ1-5,TRBV19,TGTGCCAGTAGTATACCCGGGACAGGGTATCAGCCCCAGCATTTT,CASSIPGTGYQPQHF
-,few,TRBJ1-5,TRBV3-1/TRBV3-2,TGTGCCAGCAGCCAAGATACGGGGAATCAGCCCCAGCATTTT,CASSQDTGNQPQHF
-,-,TRBJ1-2,TRBV6-6,TGTGCCAGCAGTTACTCTGGGTCGGGTGGCTACACCTTC,CASSYSGSGGYTF
-,-,TRBJ1-1,TRBV30,TGTGCCTGGAGTCTCCCTGGAGGGAACACTGAAGCTTTCTTT,CAWSLPGGNTEAFF
TRBD1,-,TRBJ1-2,TRBV7-8,TGTGCCAGCAGCTTAATGTACAGGGGGGGTAACTATGGCTACACCTTC,CASSLMYRGGNYGYTF
-,once,TRBJ2-1,TRBV11-2,TGTGCCAGCAGCCGAACAGCGGTTGTCCCCAATGGTGAGCAGTTCTTC,CASSRTAVVPNGEQFF
TRBD1,-,TRBJ2-3,TRBV29-1,TGCAGCGTTGATGGGGACAGGGGGATAGGCACAGATACGCAGTATTTT,CSVDGDRGIGTDTQYF
-,-,TRBJ2-7,TRBV2,TGTGCCAGCAGTTTCACAGGGACGGTCTACGAGCAGTACTTC,CASSFTGTVYEQYF
TRBD2,-,TRBJ2-7,TRBV6-6,TGTGCCAGCAGCTTGGGACTAGGCGTCTACGAGCAGTACTTC,CASSLGLGVYEQYF
TRBD1,-,TRBJ1-4,TRBV7-9,TGTGCCAGCAGCCAGACAGGGGATACCGAAAAACTGTTTTTT,CASSQTGDTEKLFF
TRBD2,-,TRBJ2-1,TRBV2,TGTGCCAGCAGTGGACTAGCGGCGAGCTCCTACAATGAGCAGTTCTTC,CASSGLAASSYNEQFF
TRBD1,-,TRBJ1-2,TRBV6-5,TGTGCCAGCAAGAGGGGACAGGGAAAAGATGGCTACACCTTC,CASKRGQGKDGYTF
-,-,TRBJ1-1,TRBV30,TGTGCCTGGAGTGTAAATTCGGGATATACTGAAGCTTTCTTT,CAWSVNSGYTEAFF
TRBD2,-,TRBJ2-5,TRBV5-4,TGTGCCAGCAGCCTGAGACTAGCGGGGGGGCCGGAGACCCAGTACTTC,CASSLRLAGGPETQYF
TRBD2,-,TRBJ2-1,TRBV27,TGTGCCAGCAGTTTAGAGCGGGGGGGCCACAATGAGCAGTTCTTC,CASSLERGGHNEQFF
TRBD1,-,TRBJ1-2,TRBV7-7,TGTGCTAGCAGCGTCGGGACAGGGCATAGAGATGGCTACACCTTC,CASSVGTGHRDGYTF
TRBD1,-,TRBJ2-5,TRBV9,TGTGCCAGCAGCGTAGCTCCAGGGGGAGAGACCCAGTACTTC,CASSVAPGGETQYF
TRBD1,-,TRBJ2-5,TRBV10-3,TGTGCCATCAGTGACAGGGACAGGTCGGGTACCCAGTACTTC,CAISDRDRSGTQYF
TRBD1,-,TRBJ1-2,TRBV6-5,TGTGCCAGCACCGAGGGTCCAGGGGGCGACGGCTACACCTTC,CASTEGPGGDGYTF
TRBD2,once,TRBJ2-5,TRBV19,TGTGCCAGTAGTATAGTGACGACTAGCGGAATACATTTGGAGACCCAGTACTTC,CASSIVTTSGIHLETQYF
-,-,TRBJ2-5,TRBV10-3,TGTGCCATTGCTCCGTTAGCTCAAGAGACCCAGTACTTC,CAIAPLAQETQYF
-,-,TRBJ2-1,TRBV11-2,TGTGCCAGCAGCCCCGGGATGGGGCAAGGGGACTATGAGCAGTTCTTC,CASSPGMGQGDYEQFF
TRBD2,-,TRBJ2-1,TRBV18,TGTGCCAGCTCGGTAACGGGGGGGCGAGCCAATGAGCAGTTCTTC,CASSVTGGRANEQFF
-,-,TRBJ2-7,TRBV6-5,TGTGCCAGCAGTTCCTTCCGGAGCTCCTACGAGCAGTACTTC,CASSSFRSSYEQYF
-,-,TRBJ1-2,TRBV5-4,TGTGCCAGCAGCTTGGCCTTGGGGAGCTATGGCTACACCTTC,CASSLALGSYGYTF
TRBD1,-,TRBJ1-2,TRBV5-1,TGCGCCAGCAGCTTGGACAGGGGGGGCTATGGCTACACCTTC,CASSLDRGGYGYTF